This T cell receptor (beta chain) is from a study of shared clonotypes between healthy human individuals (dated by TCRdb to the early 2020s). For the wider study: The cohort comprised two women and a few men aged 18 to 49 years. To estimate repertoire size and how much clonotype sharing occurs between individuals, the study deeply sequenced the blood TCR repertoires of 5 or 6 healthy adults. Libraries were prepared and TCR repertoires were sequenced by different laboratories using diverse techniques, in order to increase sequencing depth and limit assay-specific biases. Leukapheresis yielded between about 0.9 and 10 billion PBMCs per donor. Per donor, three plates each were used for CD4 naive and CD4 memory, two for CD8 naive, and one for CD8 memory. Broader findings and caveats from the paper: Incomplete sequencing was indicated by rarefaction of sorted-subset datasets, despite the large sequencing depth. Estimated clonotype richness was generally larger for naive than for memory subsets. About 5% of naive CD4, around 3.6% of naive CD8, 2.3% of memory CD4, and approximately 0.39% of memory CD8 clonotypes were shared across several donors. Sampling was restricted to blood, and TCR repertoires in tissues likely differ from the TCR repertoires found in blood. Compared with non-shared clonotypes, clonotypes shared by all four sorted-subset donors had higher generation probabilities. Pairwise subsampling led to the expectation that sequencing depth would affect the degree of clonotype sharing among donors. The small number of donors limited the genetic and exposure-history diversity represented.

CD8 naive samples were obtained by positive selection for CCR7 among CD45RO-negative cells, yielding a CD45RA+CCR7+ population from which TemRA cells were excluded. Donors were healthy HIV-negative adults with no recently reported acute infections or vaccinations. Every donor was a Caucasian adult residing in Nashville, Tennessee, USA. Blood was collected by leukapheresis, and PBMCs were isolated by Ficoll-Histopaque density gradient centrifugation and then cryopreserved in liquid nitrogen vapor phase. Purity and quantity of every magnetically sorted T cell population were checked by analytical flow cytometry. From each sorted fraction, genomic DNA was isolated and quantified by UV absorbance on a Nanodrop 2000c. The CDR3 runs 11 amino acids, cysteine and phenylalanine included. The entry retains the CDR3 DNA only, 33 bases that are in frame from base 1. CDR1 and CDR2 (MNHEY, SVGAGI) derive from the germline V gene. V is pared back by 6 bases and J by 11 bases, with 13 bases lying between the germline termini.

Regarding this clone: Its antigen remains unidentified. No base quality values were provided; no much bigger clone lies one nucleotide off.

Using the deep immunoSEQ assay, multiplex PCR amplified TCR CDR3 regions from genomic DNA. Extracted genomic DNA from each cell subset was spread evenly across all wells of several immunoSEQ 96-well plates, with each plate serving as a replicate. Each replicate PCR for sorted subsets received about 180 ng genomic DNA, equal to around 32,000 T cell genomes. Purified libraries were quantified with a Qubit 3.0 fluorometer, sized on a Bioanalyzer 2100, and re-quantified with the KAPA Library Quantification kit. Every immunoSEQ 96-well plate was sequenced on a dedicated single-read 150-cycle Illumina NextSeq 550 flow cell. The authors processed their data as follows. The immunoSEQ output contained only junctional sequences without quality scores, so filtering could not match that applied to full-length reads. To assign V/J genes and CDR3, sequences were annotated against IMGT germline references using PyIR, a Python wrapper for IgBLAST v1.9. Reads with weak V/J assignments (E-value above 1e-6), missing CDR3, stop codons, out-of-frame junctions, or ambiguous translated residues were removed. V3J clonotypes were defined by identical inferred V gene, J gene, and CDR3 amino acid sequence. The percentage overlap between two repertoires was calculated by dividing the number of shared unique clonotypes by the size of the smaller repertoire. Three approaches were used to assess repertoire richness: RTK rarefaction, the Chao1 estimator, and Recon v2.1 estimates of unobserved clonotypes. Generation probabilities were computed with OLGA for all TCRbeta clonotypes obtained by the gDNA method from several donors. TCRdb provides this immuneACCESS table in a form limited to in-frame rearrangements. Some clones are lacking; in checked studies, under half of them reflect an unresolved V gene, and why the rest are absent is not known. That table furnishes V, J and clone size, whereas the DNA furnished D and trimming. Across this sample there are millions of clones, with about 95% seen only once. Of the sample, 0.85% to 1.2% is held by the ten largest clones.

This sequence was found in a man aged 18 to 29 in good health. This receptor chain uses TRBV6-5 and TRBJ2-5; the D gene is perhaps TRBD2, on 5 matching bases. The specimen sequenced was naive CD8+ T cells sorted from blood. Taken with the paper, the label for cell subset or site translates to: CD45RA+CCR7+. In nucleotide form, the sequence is TGTGCCAGCAGCAAGGGAGTGGTGCAGTACTTC. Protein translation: CASSKGVVQYF.